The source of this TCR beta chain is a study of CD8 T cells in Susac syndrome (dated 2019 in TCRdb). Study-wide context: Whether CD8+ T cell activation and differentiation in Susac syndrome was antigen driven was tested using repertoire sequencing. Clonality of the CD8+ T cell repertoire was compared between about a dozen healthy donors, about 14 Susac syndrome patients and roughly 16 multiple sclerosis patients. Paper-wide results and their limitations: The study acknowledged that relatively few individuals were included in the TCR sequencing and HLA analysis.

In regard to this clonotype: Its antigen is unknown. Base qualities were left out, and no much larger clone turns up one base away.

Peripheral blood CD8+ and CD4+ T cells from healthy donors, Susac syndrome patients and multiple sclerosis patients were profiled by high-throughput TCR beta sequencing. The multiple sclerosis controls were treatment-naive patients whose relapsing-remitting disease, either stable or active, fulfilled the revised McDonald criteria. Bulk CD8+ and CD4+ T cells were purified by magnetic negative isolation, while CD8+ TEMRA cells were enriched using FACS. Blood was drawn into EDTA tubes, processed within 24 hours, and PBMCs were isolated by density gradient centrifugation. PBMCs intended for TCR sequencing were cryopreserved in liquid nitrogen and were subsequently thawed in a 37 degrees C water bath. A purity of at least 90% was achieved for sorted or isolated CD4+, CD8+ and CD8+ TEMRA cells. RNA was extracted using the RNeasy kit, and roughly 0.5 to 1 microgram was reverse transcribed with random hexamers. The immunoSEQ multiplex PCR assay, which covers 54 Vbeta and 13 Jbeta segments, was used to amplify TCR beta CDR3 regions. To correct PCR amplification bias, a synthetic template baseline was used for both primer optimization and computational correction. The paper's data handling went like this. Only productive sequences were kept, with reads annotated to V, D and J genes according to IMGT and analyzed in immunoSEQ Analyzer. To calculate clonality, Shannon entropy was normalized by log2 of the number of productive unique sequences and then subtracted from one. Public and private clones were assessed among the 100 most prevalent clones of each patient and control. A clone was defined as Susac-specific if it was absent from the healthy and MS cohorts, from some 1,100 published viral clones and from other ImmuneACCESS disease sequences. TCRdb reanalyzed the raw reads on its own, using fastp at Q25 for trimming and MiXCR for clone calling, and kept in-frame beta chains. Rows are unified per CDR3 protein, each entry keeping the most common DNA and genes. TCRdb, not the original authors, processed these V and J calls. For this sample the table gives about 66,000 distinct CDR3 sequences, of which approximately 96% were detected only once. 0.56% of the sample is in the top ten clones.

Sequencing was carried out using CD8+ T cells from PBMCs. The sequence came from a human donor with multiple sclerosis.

The bases are TGCAGCGTTGATAACAATGAGCAGTTCTTC. Its product reads: CSVDNNEQFF. The V and J segments used are TRBV29-1 and TRBJ2-1, with no confident D gene call. Deletion took 3 bases off V and 5 bases off J, with a span of 2 bases between the germline ends. CDR1 and CDR2, looked up from the germline V gene, are SQVTM and ANQGSEA. The CDR3 runs 10 amino acids, cysteine and phenylalanine included. Only the CDR3 region is kept as DNA, spanning 30 bases read in frame from base 1.